This T cell receptor beta chain was captured in a study of blood T cells in healthy people across ages. Overall study results and limits: Leaving the PBMCs unsorted stopped any conclusive comparison of naive versus antigen-experienced cells. Relative to aged donors, long-lived donors carried more naive CD4+ cells and displayed higher diversity.

This clonotype was counted between two and nine times. Its antigen is unidentified. CDR3 size: 16 residues. With 6 bases removed from V and 2 bases from J, the gap between germline ends came to 17 bases. Primed by a sample-barcoded 5' primer and a J-beta primer mix, a second PCR proceeded for about 6 to 11 cycles. Any given sample supplied a minimum of 3 million CDR3-containing paired-end reads. From the 5' RACE reads, TCRdb called clonotypes with MiXCR, one entry per CDR3 protein. There are roughly 1,700,000 distinct CDR3 sequences in the sample; 28% occur only once, and 7.7% lies in the top ten. V is TRBV12-3 or TRBV12-4 and J is TRBJ1-5; unclear D gene. The sequenced sample consisted of blood. This sequence was found in a woman in her twenties or thirties in good health. Here the CDR3 reads CASSYRPSGGNQPQHF. In nucleotides, the CDR3 is TGTGCCAGCAGCTATCGTCCATCCGGGGGCAATCAGCCCCAGCATTTT.